These T cell receptor beta chains were read from a single sample in a study of control samples from healthy donors and cancer patients. The data were produced by immunoSEQ multiplex PCR, yet TCRdb's version contains in-frame clones alone and is incomplete. This table holds about 150,000 clones, roughly 93% found once. Sequenced input: blood. All receptors derive from a man aged 18 to 35 in good health. The CDR3 runs from the conserved cysteine through the conserved F or W. The D gene is left open where the match is weak. Size is omitted from some rows. Given values are once, few, many or a class for expanded clones.

TGTGCCAGCAGCCTTGGACTAGCAAGTGAGCAGTACTTC	CASSLGLASEQYF	TRBJ2-7	.	13	TRBD2	TRBV11-2
TGTGCCAGCAGTCCCGGGACAGACATCTACGAGCAGTACTTC	CASSPGTDIYEQYF	TRBJ2-7	.	14	TRBD1	TRBV28
TGTGCCAGCAGTCCAGGACTAGCGGGAGGGCCACAGGGTTACGAGCAGTACTTC	CASSPGLAGGPQGYEQYF	TRBJ2-7	.	18	TRBD2	TRBV27
TGTGCCAGCAACCCGGGACAGCAATCTGGGGCCAACGTCCTGACTTTC	CASNPGQQSGANVLTF	TRBJ2-6	.	16	TRBD1	TRBV5-4
TGTGCCAGCAGTCAGTTCGAAGCTTTCTTT	CASSQFEAFF	TRBJ1-1	.	10	.	TRBV12-3/TRBV12-4
TGTGCCAGCAGCTCGTCGAGGGGGGACGGCCGAGAGACCCAGTACTTC	CASSSSRGDGRETQYF	TRBJ2-5	.	16	.	TRBV11-3
TGTGCCACCTCAGGAACGGGATACGAGCAGTACTTC	CATSGTGYEQYF	TRBJ2-7	.	12	.	TRBV2
TGTGCCAGCTCACCAGCAGGGGTACAAGAGACCCAGTACTTC	CASSPAGVQETQYF	TRBJ2-5	.	14	.	TRBV18
TGCGCCAGTGGGACTTTCGGGTGGTTCTACGAGCAGTACTTC	CASGTFGWFYEQYF	TRBJ2-7	.	14	.	TRBV5-1
TGTGCCAGCAGCGAAGGACTTTACACCGGGGAGCTGTTTTTT	CASSEGLYTGELFF	TRBJ2-2	.	14	.	TRBV11-2
TGTGCCAGCAGCCAAGTCCGGGGACAGGCGTTCTTC	CASSQVRGQAFF	TRBJ2-1	.	12	TRBD1	TRBV3-1/TRBV3-2
TGTGCCAGCAGCTTAGGTCTGCACACAGATACGCAGTATTTT	CASSLGLHTDTQYF	TRBJ2-3	.	14	.	TRBV7-2
TGTGCCAGCAGCCCCGTTTCAGGGGGCCCTTATAGCAATCAGCCCCAGCATTTT	CASSPVSGGPYSNQPQHF	TRBJ1-5	.	18	TRBD1	TRBV28
TGTGCCTGGCAAGACAGGGGATGGAATTCACCCCTCCACTTT	CAWQDRGWNSPLHF	TRBJ1-6	.	14	TRBD1	TRBV30
TGTGCCAGCAGCCCAAACGGATACGAGCAGTACTTC	CASSPNGYEQYF	TRBJ2-7	.	12	.	TRBV5-5
TGCGCCAGCAGCTGGGATGACGGATTCCTAAACACCGGGGAGCTGTTTTTT	CASSWDDGFLNTGELFF	TRBJ2-2	.	17	.	TRBV5-1
TGTGCTAGTGGCCGGACAGCGGGGGGCGACGGAAACACCATATATTTT	CASGRTAGGDGNTIYF	TRBJ1-3	.	16	.	TRBV12-5
TGCGCCAGCAGTGAGACAGCGGGGGGGAGGTATACGCAGTATTTT	CASSETAGGRYTQYF	TRBJ2-3	.	15	TRBD2	TRBV10-1
TGCGCCAGCTCCGAGCAGGGGCCCAACACCGGGGAGCTGTTTTTT	CASSEQGPNTGELFF	TRBJ2-2	once	15	.	TRBV5-1
TGTGCCAGCAGTTACCGCGGACAGAACAATGAGCAGTTCTTC	CASSYRGQNNEQFF	TRBJ2-1	.	14	.	TRBV6-5
TGTGCCTGGAGTGCCCGGGCCTCCGGCTCCTACGAGCAGTACTTC	CAWSARASGSYEQYF	TRBJ2-7	.	15	.	TRBV30
TGTGCCAGCAGCTTGGCAGCGCTAGCGGGCACAGATACGCAGTATTTT	CASSLAALAGTDTQYF	TRBJ2-3	.	16	TRBD2	TRBV7-3
TGTGCCAGCAGGGCGGCCTCCTACAATGAGCAGTTCTTC	CASRAASYNEQFF	TRBJ2-1	.	13	.	TRBV2
TGTGCCACCAGTGGGACAGGGTCCTACGAGCAGTACTTC	CATSGTGSYEQYF	TRBJ2-7	once	13	TRBD1	TRBV24-1
TGTGCCAGTAGTATAAGAGGTGGGACACACACCGGGGAGCTGTTTTTT	CASSIRGGTHTGELFF	TRBJ2-2	.	16	.	TRBV19
TGTGCCAGCAGCTTCACGAGGGGCTACGAGCAGTACTTC	CASSFTRGYEQYF	TRBJ2-7	.	13	.	TRBV5-6
TGTGCCAGCAGTTACTCCCGACAGGGAGGCGGCGAGCAGTACTTC	CASSYSRQGGGEQYF	TRBJ2-7	.	15	.	TRBV6-2/TRBV6-3
TGTGCCAGCAGCCACGTTCCGGGACAGGGCAGGTACGAGCAGTACTTC	CASSHVPGQGRYEQYF	TRBJ2-7	.	16	TRBD1	TRBV7-8
TGTGCCTGGAGTGTCTGGGATACGCAGTATTTT	CAWSVWDTQYF	TRBJ2-3	.	11	.	TRBV30
TGTGCCAGCGGGACTCACAATTCACCCCTCCACTTT	CASGTHNSPLHF	TRBJ1-6	.	12	.	TRBV7-2
TGTGCCAGCAGCGAGAGTTACAGGGACTCTGGAAACACCATATATTTT	CASSESYRDSGNTIYF	TRBJ1-3	.	16	.	TRBV9
TGTGCCAGCTCACCACAGCTTTCCTCTAACTATGGCTACACCTTC	CASSPQLSSNYGYTF	TRBJ1-2	.	15	.	TRBV18
TGCGCCAGCAGCCCTGCCCGGGACAGGTACACAGATACGCAGTATTTT	CASSPARDRYTDTQYF	TRBJ2-3	.	16	TRBD1	TRBV5-1
TGTGCCAGCAGCGTCTCTAGCGGGGGGGACACCGGGGAGCTGTTTTTT	CASSVSSGGDTGELFF	TRBJ2-2	.	16	TRBD2	TRBV9
TGTGCCAGCAGTCGAAGTTCGGCAGTTGGTCCCCAGCATTTT	CASSRSSAVGPQHF	TRBJ1-5	.	14	.	TRBV7-9
TGTGCCAGCAAGATGACACACGAGAACACTGAAGCTTTCTTT	CASKMTHENTEAFF	TRBJ1-1	.	14	.	TRBV19
TGTGCCAGCAGCCCCGGGTGGTATGGCTACACCTTC	CASSPGWYGYTF	TRBJ1-2	.	12	.	TRBV5-8
TGTGCCAGCAGCGTAGTAGGCGGGAACGCAGATACGCAGTATTTT	CASSVVGGNADTQYF	TRBJ2-3	.	15	.	TRBV9
TGTGCCAGCACCTTAAGGGAAGGATTCTATGGCTACACCTTC	CASTLREGFYGYTF	TRBJ1-2	.	14	.	TRBV3-1/TRBV3-2
TGCGCCAGCAGCCACTCCCTAGCGGGGGGAAACTACGAGCAGTACTTC	CASSHSLAGGNYEQYF	TRBJ2-7	.	16	TRBD2	TRBV4-1
TGTGCCAGTAGTATGAGCCGGGACAGGTACAATGAGCAGTTCTTC	CASSMSRDRYNEQFF	TRBJ2-1	.	15	TRBD1	TRBV19